The 22 T cell receptor beta chains listed next were all sequenced from one sample in a study of naive and memory T cell subsets. An equimolar mix of two oligonucleotides served as the beta constant-region primer for TRBC1 and TRBC2. MiXCR was run by TCRdb on the UMI-ligation and nested PCR reads, yielding one entry per CDR3 protein. The data contain approximately 82,000 distinct CDR3 sequences, over 7% of them singletons. Sequenced input: central memory CD4+ T cells from blood. Receptors were obtained from a human donor in good health.

This CDR3 reads CASSALGSGGVETQYF. DNA for the CDR3: TGCGCCAGCAGCGCCCTTGGGAGCGGGGGGGTAGAGACCCAGTACTTC. V and J are TRBV5-1 and TRBJ2-5; 10 bases align to TRBD2. The CDR3 runs to 16 residues. With V trimmed by 4 bases and J by 4 bases, 10 bases remained unmatched. The germline gives CDR1 SGHRS, CDR2 YFSETQ.

This clonotype was seen repeatedly, ten times or more. In DNA, the CDR3 is TGTGCCAGCAGCTTAAACAAGAATAACTATGGCTACACCTTC. This translates into CASSLNKNNYGYTF. The chain joins TRBV7-2 to TRBJ1-2; no reliable D call. The CDR3 has 14 amino acids. Germline CDR1 is SGHTA and CDR2 is FQGNSA. Trimming left V 2 bases short and J 1 base short, with 8 bases between.

This clonotype has just a few counts. The rearrangement joins TRBV27 to TRBJ1-3, with 8 bases aligning to TRBD1. Per the germline V gene, CDR1 is MNHEY and CDR2 is SMNVEV (reference sequence). V was clipped by 6 bases and J by 3 bases; unmatched bases: 7. The CDR3 length is 15 residues. CDR3 nucleotide sequence: TGTGCCAGCAGGCTTCAGGGGGCGAGTGGAAACACCATATATTTT. The encoded protein is CASRLQGASGNTIYF.

The rearrangement links TRBV7-2 to TRBJ1-6; D gene ambiguous. The CDR3 consists of 17 residues. The germline V gene encodes CDR1 SGHTA and CDR2 FQGNSA. V shed 3 bases and J shed 0 bases, with 12 bases lying between them. The CDR3 DNA sequence: TGTGCCAGCAGCTTCTGGGTTGCATACTCCTATAATTCACCCCTCCACTTT. Encoded protein: CASSFWVAYSYNSPLHF.

There are a few counts of this clonotype. The J gene is TRBJ2-3, the V gene TRBV2; D unclear. The CDR3 covers 14 residues. The germline V and J ends were trimmed by 11 bases and 4 bases, with 19 bases remaining between them. CDR1 SNHLY and CDR2 FYNNEI come from the germline V gene. The CDR3 nucleotides read TGTGCCCCCTCGTACCAGTCTGGGGCAGATACGCAGTATTTT. This sequence encodes CAPSYQSGADTQYF.

This rearrangement joins TRBV12-3 or TRBV12-4 to TRBJ1-1; D perhaps matches TRBD1 (5 bases). The CDR3 is 11 amino acids. Trimming removed 5 bases from V and 10 bases from J, with 11 bases in between. The CDR3 here is CASSPGAGAFF. The CDR3 bases are TGTGCCAGCAGTCCCGGGGCCGGAGCTTTCTTT.

Ten or more counts support this clonotype. V gene TRBV7-9 combines with J gene TRBJ1-4; a weak D match, TRBD1 (5 bases). Germline V CDR1 and CDR2: SEHNR, FQNEAQ (reference sequence). V lost 11 bases, J lost 2 bases, and 18 bases lay in between. The CDR3 consists of 15 residues. CDR3 in amino acids: CACKGQPRTNEKLFF. The CDR3 nucleotides are TGTGCCTGTAAGGGGCAACCTCGGACTAATGAAAAACTGTTTTTT.

The chain carries TRBV20-1 and TRBJ1-5; tentatively, D is TRBD1 (5 bases). This CDR3 contains 13 residues. The germline V gene encodes CDR1 DFQATT and CDR2 SNEGSKA (reference sequence). The germline V and J ends were trimmed by 6 bases and 6 bases, with 15 bases remaining between them. The CDR3, as DNA: TGCAGTGCGATGGACACCACGGCTCAGCCCCAGCATTTT. Encoded protein: CSAMDTTAQPQHF.

This clonotype was detected a few times. The genes are TRBV7-2 and TRBJ2-7; D is perhaps TRBD1 (6 bases). Trimming cost V 3 bases and J 4 bases, with 10 bases left between them. Germline V gives CDR1 SGHTA, CDR2 FQGNSA. This CDR3 has 13 amino acids. CDR3 sequence (DNA): TGTGCCAGCAGCTTTAACACAGGGTACGAGCAGTACTTC. This codes for CASSFNTGYEQYF. The full variable domain, rest sourced from reference TRBV7-2 and TRBJ2-7, is GAGVSQSPSNKVTEKGKDVELRCDPISGHTALYWYRQSLGQGLEFLIYFQGNSAPDKSGLPSDRFSAERTGGSVSTLTIQRTQQEDSAVYLCASSFNTGYEQYFGPGTRLTVT.

This clonotype was seen ten or more times. The chain joins TRBV7-9 to TRBJ1-1, with D possibly matching TRBD1 (5 bases). V was trimmed by 5 bases and J by 5 bases, leaving 15 bases between them. Germline lookup yields CDR1 SEHNR and CDR2 FQNEAQ (reference sequence). This CDR3 contains 14 residues. The CDR3 DNA reads as TGTGCCAGCAGCAAAGGACAAGCTTGGACTGAAGCTTTCTTT. Its translation: CASSKGQAWTEAFF.

The sample holds a few counts of this clonotype. The chain employs TRBV12-3 or TRBV12-4 and TRBJ2-3, with D unresolved. Trimming shortened V by 7 bases and J by 0 bases, and 11 bases separated the two germline ends. The CDR3 is 14 amino acids. CDR3 nucleotides: TGTGCCAGCATGAGGAGAACTAGCACAGATACGCAGTATTTT. Encoded protein: CASMRRTSTDTQYF.

The sample holds a few counts of this clonotype. The V and J genes are TRBV27 and TRBJ2-3; D is undetermined. Germline lookup yields CDR1 MNHEY and CDR2 SMNVEV (reference sequence). V was trimmed by 5 bases and J by 7 bases, leaving 19 bases between them. This CDR3 is 15 amino acids long. The CDR3 region is CASSLTVPRYNTQYF. The CDR3, as DNA: TGTGCCAGCAGTCTTACAGTACCCCGCTATAATACGCAGTATTTT.

The sample holds many counts of this clonotype. This chain connects TRBV3-1 to TRBJ2-7, with 7 bases matching TRBD1. CDR1 is LGHDT and CDR2 is YNNKEL in the germline V gene (reference sequence). Trimming cost V 3 bases and J 13 bases; bases outside gene matches: 9. The CDR3 is 12 residues long. CDR3 nucleotide sequence: TGTGCCAGCAGCCACAACCGGGACAGAGTATACTTC. It translates to CASSHNRDRVYF.

This clonotype was picked up a small number of times. The chain carries TRBV9 and TRBJ2-1, with D possibly TRBD1 on 6 matching bases. This CDR3 is built from 13 residues. Between the trimmed V and J ends, which lost 3 bases and 6 bases, there was a span of 10 bases. Germline values: CDR1 SGDLS, CDR2 YYNGEE. As DNA, the CDR3 is TGTGCCAGCAGCGCAAACAGGGTCAATGAGCAGTTCTTC. Translation gives CASSANRVNEQFF.

At least ten counts were recorded for this clonotype. The V and J genes are TRBV5-1 and TRBJ1-1, with 9 bases that match TRBD1. The CDR3 runs to 14 residues. V shed 3 bases, J shed 6 bases, and the junction held 6 bases outside the gene matches. Germline V gene sequence: CDR1 SGHRS, CDR2 YFSETQ. CDR3 amino acids: CASSYRGRQPEAFF. The CDR3 region has the DNA TGCGCCAGCAGCTACAGGGGGCGCCAACCTGAAGCTTTCTTT.

In its sample, this clonotype was seen a few times. The chain links TRBV7-9 to TRBJ2-3; 16 positions agree with TRBD2. The CDR3 is made up of 19 amino acids. The V and J ends lost 5 bases and 0 bases, in that order; junction bases with no gene match: 8. Germline CDR1 reads SEHNR; CDR2 reads FQNEAQ (reference sequence). The CDR3 bases are TGTGCCAGCAGCACCCCTGGGACTAGCGGGGGGGCTAGCACAGATACGCAGTATTTT. Translation: CASSTPGTSGGASTDTQYF.

This clonotype came up many times. V gene TRBV7-2 combines with J gene TRBJ2-7; 7 bases map to TRBD1. The CDR3 covers 15 residues. With 5 bases clipped from V and 3 bases from J, the junction kept 10 bases outside the gene matches. Germline V CDR1 and CDR2: SGHTA, FQGNSA. The CDR3 sequence: CASSLMTGLFYEQYF. CDR3 sequence (DNA): TGTGCCAGCAGCCTGATGACAGGGCTCTTCTACGAGCAGTACTTC.

This clonotype was counted ten times or more. CDR3 region: CASISRGRGTEAFF. CDR3 DNA: TGTGCCAGCATATCCCGGGGGCGCGGCACTGAAGCTTTCTTT. The V call is TRBV28, the J call TRBJ1-1; a weak D match, TRBD1 (6 bases). The V gene lost 7 bases and the J gene lost 4 bases, with 16 bases spanning the gap. The CDR3 runs 14 residues. CDR1 MDHEN and CDR2 SYDVKM come from the germline V gene. Full variable domain (outside the CDR3, taken from reference TRBV28 and TRBJ1-1): DVKVTQSSRYLVKRTGEKVFLECVQDMDHENMFWYRQDPGLGLRLIYFSYDVKMKEKGDIPEGYSVSREKKERFSLILESASTNQTSMYLCASISRGRGTEAFFGQGTRLTVV.

This clonotype was picked up many times. The J gene is TRBJ2-3, the V gene TRBV10-3; D might be TRBD1 (7 bases). The germline CDR1 and CDR2 sequences are ENHRY and SYGVKD. V was cut by 2 bases and J by 10 bases, with 19 bases left in between. The CDR3 sequence is 15 residues long. The CDR3 spells CAISEGQAWDCAQYF. Written as DNA, the CDR3 is TGTGCCATCAGTGAGGGACAGGCTTGGGACTGCGCGCAGTATTTT.

This clonotype has a count of ten or more. The chain employs TRBV29-1 and TRBJ2-3; 8 positions agree with TRBD2. Germline V gene data show CDR1 as SQVTM and CDR2 as ANQGSEA. With 0 bases clipped from V and 6 bases from J, the junction kept 14 bases outside the gene matches. The length of the CDR3 is 17 residues. Here the CDR3 DNA reads TGCAGCGTTGAAGATAATCGGGGGGGCCTACGTTCTGATACGCAGTATTTT. Translated: CSVEDNRGGLRSDTQYF.

The table lists this clonotype with many counts. A read error may produce the germline difference seen at one junction end. The chain has TRBV27 and TRBJ2-2; TRBD2 agrees at 16 bases. The CDR3 contains 19 residues. In germline, CDR1 is MNHEY, CDR2 SMNVEV (reference sequence). The CDR3 region is CASSLFGTSGGAKTGELFF. The DNA of the CDR3 is TGTGCCAGCAGTTTATTTGGGACTAGCGGGGGGGCGAAGACCGGGGAGCTGTTTTTT.

This clonotype showed up many times. V usage is TRBV14 and J usage is TRBJ1-6; no clear D gene. Trimming left V 5 bases short and J 7 bases short, with 6 bases between. This CDR3 has 12 residues. The V gene's germline CDR1 is SGHDN and CDR2 FVKESK. The CDR3 nucleotides are TGTGCCAGCAGCGTTCAAAATTCACCCCTCCACTTT. This translates into CASSVQNSPLHF.